Listed below are T cell receptor beta chains from one sample, sequenced in a study of cytomegalovirus exposure and HLA in healthy donors. Profiled with immunoSEQ multiplex PCR; TCRdb holds only in-frame clones, not every one. This sample yields about 150,000 clones, of which around 75% are seen a single time; roughly 7.1% belongs to the top ten. The sequenced sample was PBMCs. These receptors were collected from a man younger than 45 in good health and CMV-seropositive. The CDR3 runs from the conserved cysteine through the conserved F or W. Each record gives: CDR3 length, V gene, clone size, D gene, J gene, CDR3 DNA, CDR3 protein. D genes are given only for firm matches. Some rows mark clone size as missing; the rest say once, few, many or name a class of expanded clone.

length: 14; V: TRBV6-5; size: -; D: -; J: TRBJ1-6; DNA: TGTGCCAGCAGTCGGGACAACGGTAATTCACCCCTCCACTTT; CDR3: CASSRDNGNSPLHF
length: 14; V: TRBV27; size: -; D: TRBD1; J: TRBJ1-2; DNA: TGTGCCAGCAGACCCCTGGACAGGGTCTATGGCTACACCTTC; CDR3: CASRPLDRVYGYTF
length: 15; V: TRBV27; size: -; D: TRBD2; J: TRBJ2-7; DNA: TGTGCCAGCAGTTCCACCGGGACTAGCAGCTACGAGCAGTACTTC; CDR3: CASSSTGTSSYEQYF
length: 16; V: TRBV7-9; size: -; D: TRBD2; J: TRBJ2-2; DNA: TGTGCCAGCAGCGGACCGAGCGGGAGCGGAACCGGGGAGCTGTTTTTT; CDR3: CASSGPSGSGTGELFF
length: 12; V: TRBV29-1; size: -; D: -; J: TRBJ1-2; DNA: TGCAGCGTTGAGACTCCAGGGTTTGGCTACACCTTC; CDR3: CSVETPGFGYTF
length: 15; V: TRBV2; size: -; D: TRBD1; J: TRBJ1-5; DNA: TGTGCCAGCAGTGTATCGGACAGGGGAAGTTTAGCCCAGCATTTT; CDR3: CASSVSDRGSLAQHF
length: 15; V: TRBV5-6; size: -; D: -; J: TRBJ1-6; DNA: TGTGCCAGCAGCTTTGGGACAAACTATAATTCACCCCTCCACTTT; CDR3: CASSFGTNYNSPLHF
length: 15; V: TRBV4-3; size: -; D: TRBD1; J: TRBJ1-6; DNA: TGCGCCAGCAGCCGGTCGGACAGGGCGCAGTCACCCCTCCACTTT; CDR3: CASSRSDRAQSPLHF
length: 14; V: TRBV12-5; size: few; D: -; J: TRBJ1-5; DNA: TGTGCTAGTGGTGGACCCGGGGGGCATCAGCCCCAGCATTTT; CDR3: CASGGPGGHQPQHF
length: 17; V: TRBV5-1; size: -; D: TRBD2; J: TRBJ2-5; DNA: TGCGCCAGCAGCTTGAGAATCGGGACTACCTCGGGGGAGACCCAGTACTTC; CDR3: CASSLRIGTTSGETQYF
length: 13; V: TRBV5-4; size: -; D: -; J: TRBJ1-1; DNA: TGTGCCAGCAGCCCCCGACAGAGTACAGAAGCTTTCTTT; CDR3: CASSPRQSTEAFF